A single sample gave rise to the 10 T cell receptor beta chains below, sequenced in a study of PD-1 blockade in classical Hodgkin lymphoma. Every patient had relapsed following autologous stem cell transplantation, and cohorts differed in brentuximab vedotin exposure. Produced via immunoSEQ multiplex PCR; TCRdb's table is partial and in-frame only. The table includes roughly 18,000 clones, approximately 64% detected once. Sequenced material: peripheral blood mononuclear cells (PBMCs), taken before the second cycle of nivolumab. These receptors came from a human donor with classical Hodgkin lymphoma.

CDR3 DNA: TGTGCCAGCTCACCACCGGTCCCCGACAGGGACGAGGCCCGATCCTTCTACAATGAGCAGTTCTTC. Protein sequence: CASSPPVPDRDEARSFYNEQFF. The J gene is TRBJ2-1, the V gene TRBV18, with 7 bases lining up with TRBD1. J lost 3 bases, V lost 0 bases, and 23 bases had no gene match. The CDR3 runs to 22 residues. Looked up from germline, CDR1 is KGHSH and CDR2 is LQKENI.

The chain is built from TRBV19 and TRBJ1-1; a weak D match, TRBD1 (5 bases). Per germline, CDR1 LNHDA and CDR2 SQIVND (reference sequence). Trimming took off 10 bases at V and 4 bases at J, with 16 bases between the two ends. There are 13 residues in the CDR3. CDR3 region: CATHPGRITEAFF. CDR3 bases: TGTGCCACCCACCCAGGGAGGATCACTGAAGCTTTCTTT.

V and J are TRBV5-5 and TRBJ1-4; TRBD1 matches 7 bases. Losses at the gene ends were 4 bases for V and 4 bases for J; bases not matched to a gene: 7. The length of the CDR3 is 15 residues. Germline values: CDR1 SGHKS, CDR2 YYEKEE (reference sequence). CDR3: CASSNAGQYNEKLFF. The CDR3 coding sequence is TGTGCCAGCAGCAATGCGGGACAGTATAATGAAAAACTGTTTTTT.

This clone was seen a single time. The chain has TRBV10-3 and TRBJ2-3, with 10 bases matching TRBD2. The trim removed 0 bases at V and 0 bases at J, leaving 3 bases unmatched. The CDR3 covers 17 residues. Germline V gene data show CDR1 as ENHRY and CDR2 as SYGVKD. The CDR3: CAISESPSGSSTDTQYF. As DNA, the CDR3 is TGTGCCATCAGTGAGTCACCTAGCGGGAGTAGCACAGATACGCAGTATTTT.

V gene TRBV28 combines with J gene TRBJ2-7; possibly TRBD2 for D (6 bases). The CDR3 is 16 residues long. The germline gives CDR1 MDHEN, CDR2 SYDVKM. V was trimmed by 3 bases and J by 2 bases, leaving 17 bases between them. CDR3 coding DNA: TGTGCCAGCAGTTTTGGCCCCGGCGGGACGGCCTACGAGCAGTACTTC. It yields the protein CASSFGPGGTAYEQYF.

The sample holds a few counts of this clone. The chain employs TRBV10-3 and TRBJ1-1; D unresolved. The CDR3 totals 12 residues. The germline V gene has CDR1 ENHRY and CDR2 SYGVKD. V was pared by 6 bases and J by 0 bases, with 5 bases between. The CDR3 region is CAIRQMNTEAFF. The CDR3 DNA reads as TGTGCCATCAGACAGATGAACACTGAAGCTTTCTTT.

The chain has TRBV10-3 and TRBJ2-3; 8 bases map to TRBD1. Trimming took 10 bases from V and 0 from J; bases not matched to a gene: 6. The CDR3 sequence is 14 residues long. Germline lookup yields CDR1 ENHRY and CDR2 SYGVKD. This CDR3 reads CATYRDRSTDTQYF. CDR3 bases: TGTGCCACTTACCGGGACAGGAGCACAGATACGCAGTATTTT.

This clone was recorded once. The chain couples TRBV7-9 to TRBJ2-5; D perhaps matches TRBD2 (5 bases). V lost 8 bases and J 2 bases, leaving 15 bases between the germline ends. The CDR3 sequence is 14 residues long. Per germline, CDR1 SEHNR and CDR2 FQNEAQ (reference sequence). CDR3 in DNA: TGTGCCAGCCAGAGGGCGGGCCAACAAGAGACCCAGTACTTC. It encodes CASQRAGQQETQYF.

The V call is TRBV23-1, the J call TRBJ2-3; D possibly matches TRBD1 or TRBD2 (6 bases each). TRBV23-1 is an ORF; its function is uncertain. With 4 bases removed from V and 0 bases from J, the gap between germline ends came to 14 bases. This CDR3 is built from 16 residues. The DNA of the CDR3 is TGCGCCAGCAGTCGGGGGGCCCCCGGTAGCACAGATACGCAGTATTTT. Protein: CASSRGAPGSTDTQYF.

The chain has TRBV11-3 and TRBJ2-1, with TRBD2 as a possible D gene (6 bases). Germline-derived CDR1 and CDR2 are SGHNT and YENEEA. This CDR3 is built from 13 residues. V lost 5 bases, J lost 4 bases, and 9 bases lay in between. DNA for the CDR3: TGTGCCAGCAGCCGCGGGGAATACAATGAGCAGTTCTTC. Its protein product is CASSRGEYNEQFF.